The following is a T cell receptor (beta chain) sequence with its context. The method was immunoSEQ multiplex PCR; TCRdb's version includes in-frame clones alone and lacks a portion of them. Of roughly 250,000 clones in the sample, 83% are singletons; the top ten hold less than 4%. The CDR3 extends over 17 amino acids. Trimming left V 0 bases short and J 2 bases short, with 15 bases between. Per the germline V gene, CDR1 is SEHNR and CDR2 is FQNEAQ (reference sequence). The data stem from a study of blood T cell repertoires in COVID-19. Individuals drawn from 24 US areas were about 18 to 100 years old. It was within 2 weeks before study entry that exposed participants met a COVID-19 case.

V is TRBV7-9 and J is TRBJ2-3; D is unresolved. Sequencing was performed on PBMCs or T cells enriched from blood (not recorded which). The sequence was collected from a woman aged 40 to 55 who had been exposed to COVID-19. The CDR3 here is CASSLAPGWIITDTQYF. In nucleotides, the CDR3 is TGTGCCAGCAGCTTAGCTCCGGGTTGGATCATCACAGATACGCAGTATTTT.